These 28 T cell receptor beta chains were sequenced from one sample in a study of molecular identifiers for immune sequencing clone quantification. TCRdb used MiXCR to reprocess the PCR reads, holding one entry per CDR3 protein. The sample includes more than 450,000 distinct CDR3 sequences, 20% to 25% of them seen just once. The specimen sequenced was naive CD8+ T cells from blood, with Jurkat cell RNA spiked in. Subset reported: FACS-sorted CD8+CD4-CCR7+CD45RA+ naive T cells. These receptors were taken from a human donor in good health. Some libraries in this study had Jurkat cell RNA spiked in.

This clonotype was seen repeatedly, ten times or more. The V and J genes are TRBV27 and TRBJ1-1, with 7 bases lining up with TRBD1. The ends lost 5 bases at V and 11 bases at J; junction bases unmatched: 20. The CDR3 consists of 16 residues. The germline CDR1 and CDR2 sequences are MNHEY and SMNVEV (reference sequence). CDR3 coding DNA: TGTGCCAGCAGTACGACGGACAGGCCCGACCAAATGTATGCTTTCTTT. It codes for CASSTTDRPDQMYAFF.

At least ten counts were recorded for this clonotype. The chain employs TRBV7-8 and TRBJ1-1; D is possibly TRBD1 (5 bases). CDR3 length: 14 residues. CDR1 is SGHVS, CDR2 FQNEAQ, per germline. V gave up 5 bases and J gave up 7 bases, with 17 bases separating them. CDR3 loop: CASSDHDREDEAFF. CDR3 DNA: TGTGCCAGCAGCGATCACGACAGAGAGGATGAAGCTTTCTTT.

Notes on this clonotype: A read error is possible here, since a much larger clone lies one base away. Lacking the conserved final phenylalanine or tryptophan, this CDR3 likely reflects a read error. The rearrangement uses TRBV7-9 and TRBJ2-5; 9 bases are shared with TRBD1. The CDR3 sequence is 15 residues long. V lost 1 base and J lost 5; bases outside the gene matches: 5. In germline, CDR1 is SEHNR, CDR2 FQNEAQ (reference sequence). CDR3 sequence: CASSLGRTGEETQYS. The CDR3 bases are TGTGCCAGCAGCTTAGGCCGGACAGGGGAGGAGACCCAGTACTCC.

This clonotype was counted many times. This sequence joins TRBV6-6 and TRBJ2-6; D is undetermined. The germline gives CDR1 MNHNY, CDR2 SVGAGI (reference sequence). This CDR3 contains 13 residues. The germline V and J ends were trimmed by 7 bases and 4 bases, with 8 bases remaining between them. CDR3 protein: CASTYVGANVLTF. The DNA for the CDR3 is TGTGCCAGCACCTATGTCGGGGCCAACGTCCTGACTTTC.

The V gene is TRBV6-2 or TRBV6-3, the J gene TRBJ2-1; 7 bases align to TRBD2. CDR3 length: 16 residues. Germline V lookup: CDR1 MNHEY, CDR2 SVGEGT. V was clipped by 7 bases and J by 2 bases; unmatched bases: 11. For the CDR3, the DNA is TGTGCCAGCACCATTGCCGGGCTAGCGGCCTACAATGAGCAGTTCTTC. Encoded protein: CASTIAGLAAYNEQFF.

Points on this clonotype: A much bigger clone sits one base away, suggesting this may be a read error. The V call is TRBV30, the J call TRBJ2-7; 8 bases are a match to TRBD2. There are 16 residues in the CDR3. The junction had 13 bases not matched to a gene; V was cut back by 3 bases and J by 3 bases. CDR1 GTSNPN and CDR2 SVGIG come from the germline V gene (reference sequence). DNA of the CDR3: TGTGCCTGGAGCCCATTCGGTAGCGGGGTATTCTACGAGCAGTACTTC. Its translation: CAWSPFGSGVFYEQYF.

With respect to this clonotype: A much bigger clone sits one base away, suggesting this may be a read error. CDR3 loop: CASSWVQGTTGAFF. DNA for the CDR3: TGTGCCAGCAGCTGGGTCCAGGGGACGACTGGAGCTTTCTTT. The chain combines TRBV5-3 with TRBJ1-1, with a tentative D call TRBD1 (6 bases). TRBV5-3 falls under the ORF class, with uncertain function. The CDR3 consists of 14 residues.

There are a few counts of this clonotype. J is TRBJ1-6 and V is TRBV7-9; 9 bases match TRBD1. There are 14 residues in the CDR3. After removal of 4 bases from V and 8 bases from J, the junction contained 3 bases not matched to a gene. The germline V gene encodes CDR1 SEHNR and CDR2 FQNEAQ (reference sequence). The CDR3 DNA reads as TGTGCCAGCAGCTCGGGACAGGGTTATTCACCCCTCCACTTT. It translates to CASSSGQGYSPLHF.

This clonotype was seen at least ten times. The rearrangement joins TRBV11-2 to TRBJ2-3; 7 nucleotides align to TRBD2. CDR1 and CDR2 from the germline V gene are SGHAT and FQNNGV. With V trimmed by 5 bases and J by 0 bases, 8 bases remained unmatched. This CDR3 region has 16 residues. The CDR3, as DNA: TGTGCCAGCAGCCCGGTAGCGGGCCTAAGCACAGATACGCAGTATTTT. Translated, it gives CASSPVAGLSTDTQYF. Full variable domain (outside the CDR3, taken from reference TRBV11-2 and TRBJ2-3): EAGVAQSPRYKIIEKRQSVAFWCNPISGHATLYWYQQILGQGPKLLIQFQNNGVVDDSQLPKDRFSAERLKGVDSTLKIQPAKLEDSAVYLCASSPVAGLSTDTQYFGPGTRLTVL.

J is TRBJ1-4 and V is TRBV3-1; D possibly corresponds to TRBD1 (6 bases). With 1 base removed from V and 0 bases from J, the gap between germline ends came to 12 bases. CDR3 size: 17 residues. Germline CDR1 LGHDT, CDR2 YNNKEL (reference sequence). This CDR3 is CASSQANTGSTNEKLFF. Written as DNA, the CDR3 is TGTGCCAGCAGCCAAGCCAATACAGGGTCAACTAATGAAAAACTGTTTTTT.

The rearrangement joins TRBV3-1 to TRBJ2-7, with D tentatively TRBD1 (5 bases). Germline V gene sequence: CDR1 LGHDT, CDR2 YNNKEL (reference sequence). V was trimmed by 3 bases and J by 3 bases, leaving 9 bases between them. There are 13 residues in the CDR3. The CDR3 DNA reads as TGTGCCAGCAGCCATACAGGCCTCTACGAGCAGTACTTC. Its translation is CASSHTGLYEQYF.

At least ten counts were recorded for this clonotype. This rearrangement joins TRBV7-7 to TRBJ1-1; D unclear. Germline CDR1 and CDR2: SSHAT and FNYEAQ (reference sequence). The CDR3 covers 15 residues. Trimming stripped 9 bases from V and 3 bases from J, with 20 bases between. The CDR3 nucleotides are TGTGCCAGTTCATGGCTGCGTCGGACCCACACTGAAGCTTTCTTT. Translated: CASSWLRRTHTEAFF.

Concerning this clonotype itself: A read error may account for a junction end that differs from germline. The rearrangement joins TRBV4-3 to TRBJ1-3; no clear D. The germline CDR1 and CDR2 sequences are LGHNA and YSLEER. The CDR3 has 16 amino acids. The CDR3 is CASSQDQAGDGDTIYF. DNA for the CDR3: TGCGCCAGCAGCCAAGATCAGGCGGGAGATGGAGACACCATATATTTT.

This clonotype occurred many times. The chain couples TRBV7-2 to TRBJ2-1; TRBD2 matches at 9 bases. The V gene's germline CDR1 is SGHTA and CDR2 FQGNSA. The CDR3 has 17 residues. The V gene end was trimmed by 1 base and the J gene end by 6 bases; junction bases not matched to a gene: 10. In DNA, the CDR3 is TGTGCCAGCAGCTTAGAGGTAGCGGGAGAGGGCCGCAATGAGCAGTTCTTC. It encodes CASSLEVAGEGRNEQFF. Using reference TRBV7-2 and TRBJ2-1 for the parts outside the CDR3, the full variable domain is GAGVSQSPSNKVTEKGKDVELRCDPISGHTALYWYRQSLGQGLEFLIYFQGNSAPDKSGLPSDRFSAERTGGSVSTLTIQRTQQEDSAVYLCASSLEVAGEGRNEQFFGPGTRLTVL.

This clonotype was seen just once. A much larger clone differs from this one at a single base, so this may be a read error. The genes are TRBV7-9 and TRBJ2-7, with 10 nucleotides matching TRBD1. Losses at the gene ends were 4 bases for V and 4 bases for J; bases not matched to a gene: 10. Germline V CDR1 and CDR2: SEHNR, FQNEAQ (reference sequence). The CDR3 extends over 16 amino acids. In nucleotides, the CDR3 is TGTGCCAGCAGCTACGCCGGGACAGGGGACCGGTACGAGCAGTACTTC. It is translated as CASSYAGTGDRYEQYF. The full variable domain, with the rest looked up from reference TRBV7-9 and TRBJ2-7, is DTGVSQNPRHKITKRGQNVTFRCDPISEHNRLYWYRQTLGQGPEFLTYFQNEAQLEKSRLLSDRFSAERPKGSFSTLEIQRTEQGDSAMYLCASSYAGTGDRYEQYFGPGTRLTVT.

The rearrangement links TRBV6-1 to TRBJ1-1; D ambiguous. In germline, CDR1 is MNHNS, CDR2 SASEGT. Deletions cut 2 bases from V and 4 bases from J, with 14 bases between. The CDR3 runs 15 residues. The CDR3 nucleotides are TGTGCCAGCAGTGAATATGGGGTGTCCGGCACTGAAGCTTTCTTT. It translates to CASSEYGVSGTEAFF.

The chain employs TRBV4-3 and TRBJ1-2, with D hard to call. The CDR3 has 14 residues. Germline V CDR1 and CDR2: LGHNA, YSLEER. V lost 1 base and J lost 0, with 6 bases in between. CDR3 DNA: TGCGCCAGCAGCCAAGGGGTAGCTAACTATGGCTACACCTTC. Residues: CASSQGVANYGYTF.

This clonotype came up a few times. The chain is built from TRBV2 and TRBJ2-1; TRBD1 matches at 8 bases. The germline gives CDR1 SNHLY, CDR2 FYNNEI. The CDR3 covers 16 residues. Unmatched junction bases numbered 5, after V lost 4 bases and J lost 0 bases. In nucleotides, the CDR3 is TGTGCCAGCAGTGCACGGACAGGGAGCTCCTACAATGAGCAGTTCTTC. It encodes CASSARTGSSYNEQFF.

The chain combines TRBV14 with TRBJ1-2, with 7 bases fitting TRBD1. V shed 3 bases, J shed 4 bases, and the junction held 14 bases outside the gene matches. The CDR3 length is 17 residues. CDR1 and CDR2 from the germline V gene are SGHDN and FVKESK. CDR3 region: CASSHPDLKGTAYGYTF. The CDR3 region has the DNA TGTGCCAGCAGCCATCCCGACCTTAAAGGGACAGCCTATGGCTACACCTTC.

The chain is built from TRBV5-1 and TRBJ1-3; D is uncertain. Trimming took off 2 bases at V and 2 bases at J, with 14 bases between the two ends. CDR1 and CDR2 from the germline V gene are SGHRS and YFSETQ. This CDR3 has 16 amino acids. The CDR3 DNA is TGCGCCAGCAGCTTTAGTGGAATAACGACTGGAAACACCATATATTTT. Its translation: CASSFSGITTGNTIYF.

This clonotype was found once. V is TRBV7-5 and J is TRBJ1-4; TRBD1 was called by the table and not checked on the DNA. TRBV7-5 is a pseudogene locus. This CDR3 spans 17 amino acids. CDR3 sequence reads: CISVLPRGQGSQEKLFF. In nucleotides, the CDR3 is TGTATCTCCGTGCTACCCCGAGGACAGGGATCCCAAGAAAAACTGTTTTTT.

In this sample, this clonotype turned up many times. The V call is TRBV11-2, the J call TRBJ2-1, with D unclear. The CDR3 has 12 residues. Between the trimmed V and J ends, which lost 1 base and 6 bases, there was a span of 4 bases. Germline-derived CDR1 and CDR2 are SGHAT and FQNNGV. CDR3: CASSLGVNEQFF. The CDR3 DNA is TGTGCCAGCAGCTTAGGGGTCAATGAGCAGTTCTTC.

The CDR3 coding sequence is TGTGCCAGCAGCCACCGGGCAGGTACTAATGAAAAACTGTTTTTT. Protein product: CASSHRAGTNEKLFF. The V and J genes are TRBV13 and TRBJ1-4; D gene uncertain. Germline CDR1 and CDR2: PRHDT and FYEKMQ (reference sequence). The germline V and J ends were trimmed by 5 bases and 2 bases, with 12 bases remaining between them. CDR3 size: 15 residues.

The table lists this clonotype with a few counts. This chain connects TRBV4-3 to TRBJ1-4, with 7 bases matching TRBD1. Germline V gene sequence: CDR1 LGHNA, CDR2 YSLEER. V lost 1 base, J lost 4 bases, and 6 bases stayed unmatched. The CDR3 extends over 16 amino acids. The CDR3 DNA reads TGCGCCAGCAGCCAAGGAATGGGACAGAATAATGAAAAACTGTTTTTT. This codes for CASSQGMGQNNEKLFF.

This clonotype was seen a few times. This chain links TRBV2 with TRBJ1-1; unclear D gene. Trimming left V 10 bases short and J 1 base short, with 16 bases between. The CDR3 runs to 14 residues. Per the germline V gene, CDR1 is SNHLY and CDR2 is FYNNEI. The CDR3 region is CATARTGWNTEAFF. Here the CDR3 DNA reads TGTGCCACCGCACGGACGGGCTGGAACACTGAAGCTTTCTTT.

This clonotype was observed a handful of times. Here the CDR3 reads CASSYPRTADTEAFF. CDR3 bases: TGTGCCAGCAGTTACCCACGGACAGCGGACACTGAAGCTTTCTTT. The V and J genes are TRBV6-2 or TRBV6-3 and TRBJ1-1, with D tentatively TRBD1 (6 bases). The V end was cut by 2 bases, the J end by 3 bases, with 13 bases between. There are 15 residues in the CDR3. The V gene's germline CDR1 is MNHEY and CDR2 SVGEGT.

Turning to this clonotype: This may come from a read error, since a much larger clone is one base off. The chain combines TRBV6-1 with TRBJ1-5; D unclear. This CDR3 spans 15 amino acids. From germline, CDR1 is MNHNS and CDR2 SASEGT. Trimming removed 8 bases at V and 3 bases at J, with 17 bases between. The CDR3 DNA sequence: TGTGCCAGCGGGAAACTTATTAATAACAATCAGCCCCAGCATTTT. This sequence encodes CASGKLINNNQPQHF.

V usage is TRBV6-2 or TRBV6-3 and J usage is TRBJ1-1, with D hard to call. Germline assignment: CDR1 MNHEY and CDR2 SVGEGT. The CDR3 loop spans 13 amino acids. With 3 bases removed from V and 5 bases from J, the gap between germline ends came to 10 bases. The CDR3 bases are TGTGCCAGCAGTTATTTTAGTGAAACTGAAGCTTTCTTT. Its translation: CASSYFSETEAFF.